This T cell receptor beta chain was identified in a study of blood T cell repertoires in COVID-19. The overall study: Italy, Spain and the United States were the sources of the convalescent and acute COVID-19 samples. T cells, B-cell-depleted T cells, or PBMCs provided the cDNA or gDNA that served as material.

Trimming pared 0 bases from V and 0 bases from J, leaving 11 bases between. The CDR3 runs to 16 residues. CDR1 is MDHEN, CDR2 SYDVKM, per germline. In the source study's methods: Quantification of nucleated cells was approximated via reference gene primer amplification. Sequencing was performed with immunoSEQ multiplex PCR; in TCRdb, only in-frame clones are kept and a portion is missing. The D gene and trimming were derived from the DNA, and the V and J assignments and clone size from that table. The sample has some 190,000 clones; 88% are singletons. The sequencing sample was made of peripheral blood. The TCR comes from a human donor in a cohort sampled during active COVID-19. V usage is TRBV28 and J usage is TRBJ1-1; D uncertain. This CDR3 is CASSLWGRPMNTEAFF. CDR3 DNA: TGTGCCAGCAGTTTATGGGGCAGACCCATGAACACTGAAGCTTTCTTT.